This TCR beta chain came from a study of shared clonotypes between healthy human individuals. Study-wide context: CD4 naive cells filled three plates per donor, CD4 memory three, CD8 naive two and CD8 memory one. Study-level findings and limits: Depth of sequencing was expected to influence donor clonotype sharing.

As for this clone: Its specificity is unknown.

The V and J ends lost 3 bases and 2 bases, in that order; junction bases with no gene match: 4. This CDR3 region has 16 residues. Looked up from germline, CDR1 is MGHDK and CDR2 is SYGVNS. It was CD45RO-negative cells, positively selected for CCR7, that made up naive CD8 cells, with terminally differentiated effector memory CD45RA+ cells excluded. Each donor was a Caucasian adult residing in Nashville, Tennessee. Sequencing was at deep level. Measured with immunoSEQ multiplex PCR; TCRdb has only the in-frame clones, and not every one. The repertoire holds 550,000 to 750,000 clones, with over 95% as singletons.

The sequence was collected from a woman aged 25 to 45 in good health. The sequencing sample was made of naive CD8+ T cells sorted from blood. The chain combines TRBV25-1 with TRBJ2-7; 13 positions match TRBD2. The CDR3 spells CASSEGLAGRAYEQYF. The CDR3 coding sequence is TGTGCCAGCAGTGAGGGACTAGCGGGAAGGGCCTACGAGCAGTACTTC.